The clone carrying this T cell receptor beta chain occurred a few times. Its antigen is still unknown. The data were obtained in a study of CD8 T cells in ankylosing spondylitis. Findings of the study overall: Characteristic, it appeared, of ankylosing spondylitis blood was a TCR beta motif of fewer than 10 highly homologous variants.

TCRdb fed the 5' RACE reads into MiXCR, producing one record per CDR3 protein. This repertoire shows over 700,000 distinct CDR3 sequences, around a fifth found once; its top ten account for around a fifth. Trimming removed 6 bases from V and 4 bases from J, with 22 bases in between. Germline lookup yields CDR1 DFQATT and CDR2 SNEGSKA (reference sequence). There are 16 residues in the CDR3. Sequenced input: blood, either unsorted or a sorted T cell fraction (not recorded which). The V call is TRBV20-1, the J call TRBJ1-5; D perhaps matches TRBD1 (6 bases). The TCR comes from a male donor with ankylosing spondylitis. The CDR3 coding sequence is TGCAGTGCCCCCCGGGAGGGGGGACTTGGAAATCAGCCCCAGCATTTT. It is translated as CSAPREGGLGNQPQHF.